Presented here are 28 T cell receptor beta chains from one specimen sequenced in a study of response to subunit inactivated influenza vaccine. TCRdb redid the calling of the RT-PCR reads with MiXCR, one entry per CDR3 protein. Here the sample spans about 500,000 distinct CDR3 sequences, 15% to 20% being singletons. The source material was CD4+ T cells sorted from PBMCs, sampled around 25 months after vaccination. These receptors all stem from a man between 50 and 75 years old who received an inactivated influenza vaccine.

V usage is TRBV14 and J usage is TRBJ2-5, with 11 bases matching TRBD2. V gave up 1 base and J gave up 5 bases; unmatched junction bases: 9. Germline CDR1 is SGHDN and CDR2 is FVKESK. The CDR3 totals 17 residues. The CDR3 sequence: CASSQGFASGGLETQYF. For the CDR3, the DNA is TGTGCCAGCAGCCAAGGATTTGCTAGCGGGGGGTTGGAGACCCAGTACTTC.

The V call is TRBV29-1, the J call TRBJ2-3, with 12 positions matching TRBD1. CDR3 size: 15 residues. Germline V gene sequence: CDR1 SQVTM, CDR2 ANQGSEA. V lost 3 bases, J lost 1 base, and 2 bases stayed unmatched. The CDR3 spells CSVDGTGGRTDTQYF. The CDR3 bases are TGCAGCGTTGACGGGACAGGGGGCCGCACAGATACGCAGTATTTT.

The chain recombines TRBV18 with TRBJ2-7; D gene uncertain. Per the germline V gene, CDR1 is KGHSH and CDR2 is LQKENI. Trimming left V 2 bases short and J 0 bases short, with 8 bases between. The CDR3 is 14 amino acids. CDR3 loop: CASSPGRFSYEQYF. The CDR3, as DNA: TGTGCCAGCTCACCAGGACGCTTCTCCTACGAGCAGTACTTC.

This clonotype was observed at least ten times. This chain uses TRBV20-1 with TRBJ2-7; TRBD2 might be the D (5 bases). V dropped 3 bases and J dropped 6 bases, with 15 bases sitting between them. This CDR3 comprises 13 residues. Per the germline V gene, CDR1 is DFQATT and CDR2 is SNEGSKA (reference sequence). CDR3 sequence: CSARISELGEQYF. DNA for the CDR3: TGCAGTGCTAGGATAAGCGAACTAGGCGAGCAGTACTTC.

This rearrangement joins TRBV30 to TRBJ1-6; D may be TRBD1 (5 bases). Trimming removed 5 bases at V and 10 bases at J, with 12 bases between. The CDR3 covers 12 residues. Germline lookup yields CDR1 GTSNPN and CDR2 SVGIG (reference sequence). CDR3 bases: TGTGCCTGGGACAGAGGGGAGTCACCCCTCCACTTT. It is translated as CAWDRGESPLHF. The full variable domain, rest sourced from reference TRBV30 and TRBJ1-6, is SQTIHQWPATLVQPVGSPLSLECTVEGTSNPNLYWYRQAAGRGLQLLFYSVGIGQISSEVPQNLSASRPQDRQFILSSKKLLLSDSGFYLCAWDRGESPLHFGNGTRLTVT.

The CDR3 protein is CSARRGEQFF. The CDR3 nucleotides are TGCAGTGCTAGAAGAGGTGAGCAGTTCTTC. The chain uses TRBV20-1 and TRBJ2-1; D not resolved. V was cut by 2 bases and J by 9 bases, with 5 bases left in between. CDR3 length equals 10 residues. Germline values: CDR1 DFQATT, CDR2 SNEGSKA (reference sequence).

This clonotype showed up just a few times. The rearrangement joins TRBV6-5 to TRBJ2-7; D may match TRBD1 or TRBD2 (5 bases each). V gave up 4 bases and J gave up 2 bases, with 15 bases separating them. The CDR3 length is 15 residues. In germline, CDR1 is MNHEY, CDR2 SVGAGI. CDR3 sequence (DNA): TGTGCCAGCAGTTCCAACCGGGACGGAGCCTACGAGCAGTACTTC. Its translation is CASSSNRDGAYEQYF.

This clonotype was found many times. The J gene is TRBJ1-5, the V gene TRBV12-3 or TRBV12-4, with TRBD1 identical over 9 bases. Trimming removed 5 bases from V and 2 bases from J; junction bases left unmatched: 7. This CDR3 has 16 residues. The CDR3 bases are TGTGCCAGCAGTGCCCCGGGACAGGGTGGCAATCAGCCCCAGCATTTT. Its protein product is CASSAPGQGGNQPQHF.

The chain has TRBV4-3 and TRBJ2-7; no clear D. There are 14 residues in the CDR3. Germline lookup yields CDR1 LGHNA and CDR2 YSLEER. V was pared by 1 base and J by 3 bases, with 10 bases between. The CDR3: CASSQAEGDYEQYF. Written as DNA, the CDR3 is TGCGCCAGCAGCCAAGCTGAAGGTGACTACGAGCAGTACTTC.

This clonotype was observed a handful of times. This chain links TRBV20-1 with TRBJ2-7; D assignment may be TRBD1 or TRBD2 (5 bases each). The germline V gene encodes CDR1 DFQATT and CDR2 SNEGSKA (reference sequence). Trimming stripped 4 bases from V and 5 bases from J, with 18 bases between. This CDR3 is built from 14 residues. The CDR3 sequence: CSAKGMPGLDEQYF. As DNA, the CDR3 is TGCAGTGCTAAAGGAATGCCGGGGCTCGACGAGCAGTACTTC.

The chain joins TRBV2 to TRBJ2-7, with 8 positions matching TRBD2. Per the germline V gene, CDR1 is SNHLY and CDR2 is FYNNEI. The CDR3 runs 18 residues. With V trimmed by 10 bases and J by 2 bases, 22 bases remained unmatched. The CDR3 spells CATYLAQRGPLRTYEQYF. In nucleotides, the CDR3 is TGTGCCACTTACCTAGCCCAGCGGGGGCCATTAAGAACCTACGAGCAGTACTTC.

CDR3 DNA sequence: TGTGCCAGCAGCCGGGGGACAGGGGGCGGTGAGACCCAGTACTTC. Translating it yields CASSRGTGGGETQYF. The chain carries TRBV5-8 and TRBJ2-5; 12 bases agree with TRBD1. Germline V gene data show CDR1 as SGHTS and CDR2 as YDEGEE. The ends lost 4 bases at V and 5 bases at J; junction bases unmatched: 6. There are 15 residues in the CDR3.

Only a few counts were recorded for this clonotype. The J gene is TRBJ2-7, the V gene TRBV11-2; no firm D call. V shed 5 bases and J shed 1 base, with 6 bases lying between them. This CDR3 has 12 amino acids. CDR1 and CDR2 from the germline V gene are SGHAT and FQNNGV. The CDR3 nucleotides read TGTGCCAGCAGCATACGGTCCTACGAGCAGTACTTC. This codes for CASSIRSYEQYF.

The genes are TRBV6-1 and TRBJ2-4, with D uncertain. Germline loops: CDR1 MNHNS, CDR2 SASEGT. Trimming cost V 8 bases and J 3 bases, with 20 bases left between them. CDR3 length: 16 residues. CDR3 coding DNA: TGTGCCAGCTGTGCGTTGGGGTCGGTAGGCAAAAACATTCAGTACTTC. Its protein is CASCALGSVGKNIQYF.

Worth noting for this clonotype: An end of the junction does not agree with germline; a read error may underlie this. DNA of the CDR3: TGCAGTGCTGAAGACAGGGAATCCTATAATTTACCCCTCCACTTT. Its protein product is CSAEDRESYNLPLHF. This chain links TRBV20-1 with TRBJ1-6; 7 bases match TRBD1. This CDR3 contains 15 residues. CDR1 and CDR2 (germline): DFQATT, SNEGSKA (reference sequence).

The chain recombines TRBV20-1 with TRBJ2-1; 14 bases line up with TRBD2. V shed 4 bases and J 5 bases; nucleotides not matched to a gene: 4. The CDR3 loop spans 15 amino acids. Germline V gene lookup returns CDR1 DFQATT and CDR2 SNEGSKA (reference sequence). The CDR3 DNA reads TGCAGTGCTACCACGACTAGCGGGGGGGACAATGAGCAGTTCTTC. Encoded protein: CSATTTSGGDNEQFF.

This clonotype occurred a few times. The chain employs TRBV5-1 and TRBJ1-2; D is undetermined. The CDR3 has 13 amino acids. The ends were cut back, 0 bases at V and 0 bases at J, with 3 bases in the middle. The germline V gene has CDR1 SGHRS and CDR2 YFSETQ. The CDR3 region has the DNA TGCGCCAGCAGCTTGGAGACTAACTATGGCTACACCTTC. Translation gives CASSLETNYGYTF.

This clonotype has a handful of counts. The chain employs TRBV20-1 and TRBJ2-3; 7 bases are a match to TRBD1. Germline CDR1 is DFQATT and CDR2 is SNEGSKA (reference sequence). The CDR3 contains 17 residues. With V trimmed by 3 bases and J by 4 bases, 16 bases remained unmatched. The CDR3 coding sequence is TGCAGTGCTAGTCCCCGGGACAGCCTTTTTAGGTCAGATACGCAGTATTTT. This codes for CSASPRDSLFRSDTQYF.

This clonotype has more than one count but fewer than ten. The CDR3 protein is CSASGTPSYNEQFF. The CDR3 bases are TGCAGTGCTAGCGGGACACCCTCCTACAATGAGCAGTTCTTC. V gene TRBV20-1 combines with J gene TRBJ2-1, with D possibly matching TRBD1 (6 bases). Trimming shortened V by 3 bases and J by 0 bases, and 9 bases separated the two germline ends. Germline V gene lookup returns CDR1 DFQATT and CDR2 SNEGSKA (reference sequence). This CDR3 region has 14 residues.

This clonotype came up a few times. The CDR3 DNA follows: TGTGCCAGCAGTTTGAGTGCTCTCGCGCAGTTCTTC. Its translation: CASSLSALAQFF. The chain carries TRBV12-3 or TRBV12-4 and TRBJ2-1; D is unclear. The CDR3 is made up of 12 amino acids. V lost 3 bases, J lost 12 bases, and 12 bases lay in between.

This clonotype was observed at least ten times. The chain links TRBV20-1 to TRBJ2-3; 12 bases line up with TRBD2. The CDR3 length is 19 residues. The V gene's germline CDR1 is DFQATT and CDR2 SNEGSKA (reference sequence). Trimming removed 0 bases from V and 2 bases from J; junction bases left unmatched: 12. DNA for the CDR3: TGCAGTGCTAGAGATCTGACGACTAGCGGGGGCCCATACACAGATACGCAGTATTTT. This codes for CSARDLTTSGGPYTDTQYF.

This clonotype came up many times. The chain recombines TRBV19 with TRBJ2-2; TRBD2 might be the D (6 bases). V was clipped by 7 bases and J by 7 bases, with 13 bases between them. The length of the CDR3 is 13 residues. Germline loops: CDR1 LNHDA, CDR2 SQIVND (reference sequence). CDR3 region: CASTGPGGGELFF. DNA of the CDR3: TGTGCCAGTACGGGCCCCGGGGGCGGGGAGCTGTTTTTT.

This clonotype was found a few times. The genes are TRBV4-2 and TRBJ2-3; TRBD2 matches 9 bases. There are 16 residues in the CDR3. Germline V gene data show CDR1 as LGHNA and CDR2 as YNFKEQ. V gave up 4 bases and J gave up 2 bases; unmatched junction bases: 7. CDR3 loop: CASSRVSGGDTDTQYF. The CDR3 DNA follows: TGTGCCAGCAGCCGAGTTAGCGGGGGAGACACAGATACGCAGTATTTT.

This chain links TRBV11-2 with TRBJ1-1; D gene uncertain. The CDR3 is made up of 13 amino acids. Germline V gene sequence: CDR1 SGHAT, CDR2 FQNNGV. Trimming shortened V by 1 base and J by 11 bases, and 14 bases separated the two germline ends. CDR3 DNA: TGTGCCAGCAGCTTAGGATTCGGGGAGTGGGCTTTCTTT. Translation: CASSLGFGEWAFF.

This clonotype was observed a handful of times. J is TRBJ1-5 and V is TRBV3-1; D unclear. Trimming took 1 base from V and 4 from J, leaving 11 bases between them. Germline CDR1 and CDR2: LGHDT and YNNKEL (reference sequence). The CDR3 is 15 amino acids. CDR3 loop: CASSQGRALNQPQHF. The CDR3 DNA reads TGTGCCAGCAGCCAAGGCCGGGCCTTGAATCAGCCCCAGCATTTT.

The chain carries TRBV18 and TRBJ2-2; D uncertain. V shed 1 base and J shed 6 bases, with 6 bases lying between them. Germline V gene data show CDR1 as KGHSH and CDR2 as LQKENI. This CDR3 spans 13 amino acids. The CDR3 coding sequence is TGTGCCAGCTCACCACGATGGTCCGGGGAGCTGTTTTTT. This sequence encodes CASSPRWSGELFF.

This clonotype showed up just a few times. The chain has TRBV20-1 and TRBJ2-3; 12 bases match TRBD2. Germline V lookup: CDR1 DFQATT, CDR2 SNEGSKA (reference sequence). Unmatched junction bases numbered 7, after V lost 4 bases and J lost 2 bases. The CDR3 extends over 16 amino acids. The chain's CDR3 is CSATSGGASFTDTQYF. DNA for the CDR3: TGCAGTGCTACTAGCGGGGGGGCCTCCTTCACAGATACGCAGTATTTT.

This clonotype was seen a handful of times. The genes are TRBV20-1 and TRBJ2-4; either TRBD1 or TRBD2 may supply D (5 bases each). CDR1 and CDR2 (germline): DFQATT, SNEGSKA (reference sequence). V lost 2 bases, J lost 0 bases, and 17 bases lay in between. The CDR3 loop spans 17 amino acids. CDR3 protein: CSARIERGVLAKNIQYF. The DNA for the CDR3 is TGCAGTGCTAGAATCGAGCGAGGGGTTCTAGCCAAAAACATTCAGTACTTC.